These T cell receptor beta chains were read from a single sample in a study of shared clonotypes between healthy human individuals. TCRdb keeps only in-frame clones here, not all; method: immunoSEQ multiplex PCR. This sample has 1.5 million to 2.5 million clones, with about 95% found just once. Sample: naive CD8+ T cells sorted from blood. These TCRs come from a young man in good health. CDR3s include the opening cysteine and the closing phenylalanine or tryptophan. D genes are given only for firm matches. Rows give clone size only sometimes, using once, few, many, or a class for an expanded clone.

abundance	d_gene	j_gene	v_gene	CDR3nt	CDR3aa
once	-	TRBJ2-5	TRBV15	TGTGCCACCAGCGGTAGTCGCAGCTGGGAGACCCAGTACTTC	CATSGSRSWETQYF
-	TRBD2	TRBJ2-3	TRBV27	TGTGCCAGCAGTGCCAGCGGGAGCTACCTAATCGGCACAGATACGCAGTATTTT	CASSASGSYLIGTDTQYF
-	-	TRBJ1-5	TRBV7-8	TGTGCCAGCAGCTTATCTGCGACGGGTTATCAGCCCCAGCATTTT	CASSLSATGYQPQHF
-	-	TRBJ1-6	TRBV7-2	TGTGCCAGCAGCCCCAGGGGTAATTCGGTCTCCTATAATTCACCCCTCCACTTT	CASSPRGNSVSYNSPLHF
-	-	TRBJ2-6	TRBV10-3	TGTGCCATCAGTGAGTTGGACGGTACCTCTGGGGCCAACGTCCTGACTTTC	CAISELDGTSGANVLTF
-	TRBD2	TRBJ2-3	TRBV11-2	TGTGCCAGCAGCTCTTCAGCGGGGGGAACCACAGATACGCAGTATTTT	CASSSSAGGTTDTQYF
-	-	TRBJ2-5	TRBV30	TGTGCCTGGAGTGATGTGGGGCGGGAGACCCAGTACTTC	CAWSDVGRETQYF
-	-	TRBJ2-7	TRBV9	TGTGCCAGCAGCGTAGCCGGTGTCTACGAGCAGTACTTC	CASSVAGVYEQYF
-	TRBD2	TRBJ2-1	TRBV5-1	TGCGCCAGCAGCCCGCTAACTAGCGGGAGTTTTGATAGTGAGCAGTTCTTC	CASSPLTSGSFDSEQFF
-	-	TRBJ1-1	TRBV30	TGTGCCTGGAGTGATGTCCGGGGTTGGACTGAAGCTTTCTTT	CAWSDVRGWTEAFF
once	TRBD2	TRBJ2-5	TRBV14	TGTGCCAGCAGCCAAGGGGGACTACAAACTTTGTACCAAGAGACCCAGTACTTC	CASSQGGLQTLYQETQYF
-	-	TRBJ1-4	TRBV28	TGTGCCAGCACCCAGACTGGGGTCGATGAAAAACTGTTTTTT	CASTQTGVDEKLFF
-	TRBD2	TRBJ2-7	TRBV7-2	TGTGCCAGCAGCTTAGGGGCTAGCGGGATCTACGAGCAGTACTTC	CASSLGASGIYEQYF